Sequencing of this TCR beta chain was carried out in a study of shared clonotypes between healthy human individuals. Study overall: The cohort had two women and three men, ages 18 to 49.

Regarding this clone: Antigen unknown.

Profiled with immunoSEQ multiplex PCR; TCRdb holds only in-frame clones, not every one. Among some 1.1 million clones listed, around 77% were seen once. Findings of the study overall: Naive CD4 clonotypes overlapped across several donors at roughly 4.5%. Compared with memory subsets, naive subsets generally had larger estimated richness.

The CDR3 runs 13 residues. The V end was cut by 3 bases, the J end by 6 bases, with 9 bases between. The V gene's germline CDR1 is SNHLY and CDR2 FYNNEI. This TCR came from a young man in good health. Some clones in this sample may be carry-over from other donors' samples. The rearrangement joins TRBV2 to TRBJ1-5; D remains unclear. What was sequenced was memory CD4+ T cells from PBMCs. Specified subset: CD45RA-negative fraction. CDR3 nucleotide sequence: TGTGCCAGCAGTGATGAGGCAGCTCAGCCCCAGCATTTT. Its translation is CASSDEAAQPQHF.